Sequencing of this TCR beta chain was carried out in a study of post-analysis software for immune sequencing data. Background on the study: Clinical courses comprised relapsing-remitting, secondary progressive and progressive-relapsing multiple sclerosis. General study points: Multiple sclerosis patients showed significantly lower normalized Chao1 diversity than controls did. Relative to controls, patients had five TRBV segments at higher frequency, with TRBV5-6, TRBV5-1 and TRBV20-1 among these.

CDR3 length: 14 residues. Per germline, CDR1 SGHTA and CDR2 FQGTGA. Trimming took 5 bases from V and 6 from J; bases not matched to a gene: 5. The authors incorporated unique molecular identifiers into the TCR beta cDNA libraries. One entry per CDR3 protein, called by TCRdb with MiXCR from the PCR reads. The profile covers hundreds of thousands of distinct CDR3 sequences, with about 50% appearing a single time and 4.6% taken by the ten largest. This clonotype was counted between two and nine times. Its matching antigen is unknown. The chain is built from TRBV7-3 and TRBJ2-1, with TRBD1 matching over 9 bases. The source material was blood. The sequence was obtained from a girl under 18 with multiple sclerosis. CDR3 residues: CASSLQTGGNEQFF. The CDR3, as DNA: TGTGCCAGCAGCCTACAGACAGGGGGCAATGAGCAGTTCTTC. The full variable domain, in which reference TRBV7-3 and TRBJ2-1 provide the parts outside the CDR3, is GAGVSQTPSNKVTEKGKYVELRCDPISGHTALYWYRQSLGQGPEFLIYFQGTGAADDSGLPNDRFFAVRPEGSVSTLKIQRTERGDSAVYLCASSLQTGGNEQFFGPGTRLTVL.